This T cell receptor beta chain was documented in a study of identical twins. Study-level findings and limits: Within twin pairs, the out-of-frame alpha sequences they shared showed excess low generation probability. Memory repertoires showed no such pattern, whereas abundant cord blood beta clonotypes carried fewer insertions. Monozygotic twin pairs showed more out-of-frame TCR alpha sharing than models estimated.

This clonotype has ten or more counts. The antigen is undetermined. The junction departs from germline at one end; a sequencing error may be responsible. TCRdb called the 5' RACE reads again in MiXCR, with one record for every CDR3 protein. This table has 400,000 to 600,000 distinct CDR3 sequences, about a fifth appearing once. This sample was shared with a second study, whose subject was yellow fever vaccine responses in identical twins.

The origin of this receptor is a woman aged 18-30 years in good health. The sample taken for sequencing was CD4+ T cells sorted from blood.

The CDR3 region is CASSLAGGELFF. The CDR3 bases are TGTGCCAGCAGCCTAGCCGGCGGGGAGCTGTTTTTT. This chain joins TRBV7-9 and TRBJ2-2; D may be TRBD2 (5 bases). CDR1 SEHNR and CDR2 FQNEAQ come from the germline V gene (reference sequence). The CDR3 consists of 12 residues.